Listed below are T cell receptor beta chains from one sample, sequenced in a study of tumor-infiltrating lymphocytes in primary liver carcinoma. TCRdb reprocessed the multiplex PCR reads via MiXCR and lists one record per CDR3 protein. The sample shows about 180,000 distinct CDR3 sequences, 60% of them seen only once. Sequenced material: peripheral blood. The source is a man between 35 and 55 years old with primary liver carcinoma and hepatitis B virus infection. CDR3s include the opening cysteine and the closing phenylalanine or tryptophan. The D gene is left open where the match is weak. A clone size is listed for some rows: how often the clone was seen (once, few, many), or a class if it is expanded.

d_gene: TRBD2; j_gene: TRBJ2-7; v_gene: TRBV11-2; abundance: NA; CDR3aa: CASSLGGLASYEQYF; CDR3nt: TGTGCCAGCAGCTTAGGGGGACTAGCATCCTACGAGCAGTACTTC
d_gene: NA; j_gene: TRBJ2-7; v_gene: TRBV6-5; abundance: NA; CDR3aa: CASRESGSSEGEQYF; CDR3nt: TGTGCCAGCAGGGAGAGCGGCTCCTCGGAGGGCGAGCAGTACTTC
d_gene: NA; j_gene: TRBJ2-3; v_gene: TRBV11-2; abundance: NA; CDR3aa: CASSLESGWSRQDMQYF; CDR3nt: TGTGCCAGCAGCTTAGAGAGCGGGTGGAGCCGTCAAGATATGCAGTATTTT
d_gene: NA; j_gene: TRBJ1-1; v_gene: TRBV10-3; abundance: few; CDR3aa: CAASQDTEAFF; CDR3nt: TGTGCCGCTTCACAGGACACTGAAGCTTTCTTT
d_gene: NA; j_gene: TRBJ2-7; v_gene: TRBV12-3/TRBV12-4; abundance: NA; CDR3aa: CASSGGYNSYEQYF; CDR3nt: TGTGCCAGCAGCGGGGGCTACAACTCCTACGAGCAGTACTTC
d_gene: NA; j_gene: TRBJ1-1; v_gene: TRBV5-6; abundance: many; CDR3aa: CASSLTGLLNTEAFF; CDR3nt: TGTGCCAGCAGCCTGACGGGACTCCTGAACACTGAAGCTTTCTTT
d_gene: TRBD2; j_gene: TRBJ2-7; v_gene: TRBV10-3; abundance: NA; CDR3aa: CAIRSQGTSGKYEQYF; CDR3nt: TGTGCCATCAGGAGTCAAGGGACTAGCGGGAAGTACGAGCAGTACTTC
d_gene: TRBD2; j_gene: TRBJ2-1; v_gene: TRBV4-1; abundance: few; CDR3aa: CASGHLGLAGKLVGYNEQFF; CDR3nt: TGCGCCAGCGGCCACCTGGGACTAGCGGGAAAGTTAGTGGGATACAATGAGCAGTTCTTC
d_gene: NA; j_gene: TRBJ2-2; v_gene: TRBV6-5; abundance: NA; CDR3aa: CASSYSLRNTRELFF; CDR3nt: TGTGCCAGCAGTTACTCGTTGCGGAACACCAGGGAGCTGTTTTTT
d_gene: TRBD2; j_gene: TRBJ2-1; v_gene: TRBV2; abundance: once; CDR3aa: CASSELAGGPHDQFF; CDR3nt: TGTGCCAGCAGTGAACTAGCGGGAGGGCCGCATGATCAGTTCTTC
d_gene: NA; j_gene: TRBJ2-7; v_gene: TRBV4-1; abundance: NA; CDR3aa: CASSQDAAEEQYF; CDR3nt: TGCGCAAGCAGCCAAGATGCAGCGGAGGAGCAGTACTTC
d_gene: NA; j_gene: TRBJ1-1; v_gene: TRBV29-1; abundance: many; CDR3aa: CSVLTDGDEAFF; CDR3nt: TGCAGCGTCTTGACCGACGGAGATGAAGCTTTCTTT
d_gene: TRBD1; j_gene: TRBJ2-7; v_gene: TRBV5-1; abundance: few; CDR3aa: CASSPRDRVDEQYF; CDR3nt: TGCGCCAGCAGCCCCCGGGACAGGGTGGACGAGCAGTACTTC
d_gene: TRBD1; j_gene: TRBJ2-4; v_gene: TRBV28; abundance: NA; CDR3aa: CASSLSAVGTGGDKNIQYF; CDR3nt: TGTGCCAGCAGTTTATCGGCAGTAGGGACAGGGGGAGACAAAAACATTCAGTACTTC
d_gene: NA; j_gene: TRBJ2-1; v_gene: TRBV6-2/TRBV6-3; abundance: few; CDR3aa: CASRQGSDEQFF; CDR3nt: TGTGCCAGCAGACAGGGTTCGGATGAGCAGTTCTTC
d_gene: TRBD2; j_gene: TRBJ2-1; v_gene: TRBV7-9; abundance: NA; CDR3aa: CASSLGLAGEIDEQFF; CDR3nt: TGTGCCAGCAGCTTAGGACTAGCGGGAGAAATAGATGAGCAGTTCTTC
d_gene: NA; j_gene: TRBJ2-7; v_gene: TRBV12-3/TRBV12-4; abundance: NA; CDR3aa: CASSLGSGALGRHF; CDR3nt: TGTGCCAGCAGTTTAGGCTCGGGGGCCCTTGGTAGGCACTTC
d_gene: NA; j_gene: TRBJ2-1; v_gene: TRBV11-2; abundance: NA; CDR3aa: CTSSSHSVLFF; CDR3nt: TGTACCAGCAGCTCCCATAGCGTTCTGTTCTTC
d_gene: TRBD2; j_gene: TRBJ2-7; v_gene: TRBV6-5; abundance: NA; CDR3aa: CASSPLGNGGDYEQYF; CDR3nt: TGTGCCAGCAGTCCCTTGGGCAATGGGGGGGACTACGAGCAGTACTTC
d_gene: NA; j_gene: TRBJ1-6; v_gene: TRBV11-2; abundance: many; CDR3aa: CASSLQTNSSPLHF; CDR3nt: TGTGCCAGCAGCCTACAAACGAATAGTTCACCCCTCCACTTT
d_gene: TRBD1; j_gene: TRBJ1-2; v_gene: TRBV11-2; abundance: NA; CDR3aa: CASSLGQHYGFTF; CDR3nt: TGTGCCAGCAGCCTGGGACAGCACTATGGCTTCACCTTC
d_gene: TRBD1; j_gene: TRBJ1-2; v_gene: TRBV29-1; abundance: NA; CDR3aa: CSVDDRGRDYTF; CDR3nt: TGCAGCGTCGACGACAGGGGCCGGGACTACACCTTC
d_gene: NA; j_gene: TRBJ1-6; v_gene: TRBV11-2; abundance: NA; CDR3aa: CTSSLDSDNSPLHF; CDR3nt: TGTACCAGCAGCTTAGACAGTGATAATTCACCCCTCCACTTT
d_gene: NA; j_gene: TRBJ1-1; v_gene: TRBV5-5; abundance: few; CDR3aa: CASSLPDGNTEAFF; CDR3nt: TGTGCCAGCAGCTTACCGGACGGGAACACTGAAGCTTTCTTT
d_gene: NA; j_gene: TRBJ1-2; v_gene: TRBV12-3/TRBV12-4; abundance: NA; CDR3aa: CASRGAGDAEVF; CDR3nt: TGTGCCAGCAGGGGGGCCGGGGACGCGGAGGTTTTC
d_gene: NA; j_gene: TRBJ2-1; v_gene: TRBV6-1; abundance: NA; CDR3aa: CASSASLGSSDSGEQFF; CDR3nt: TGTGCCAGCAGTGCTTCCTTGGGGTCTAGCGATTCAGGGGAGCAGTTCTTC
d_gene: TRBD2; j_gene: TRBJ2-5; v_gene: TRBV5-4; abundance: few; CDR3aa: CASSLWGGQETQYF; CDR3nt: TGTGCCAGCAGCTTGTGGGGGGGCCAAGAGACCCAGTACTTC
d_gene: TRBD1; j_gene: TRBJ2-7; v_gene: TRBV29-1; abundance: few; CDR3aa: CSAGQGEYEQYF; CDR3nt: TGCAGCGCGGGACAGGGTGAATACGAGCAGTACTTC
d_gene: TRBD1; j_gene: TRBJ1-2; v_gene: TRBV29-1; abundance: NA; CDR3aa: CSARQGDHYTF; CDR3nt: TGCAGCGCCCGACAGGGAGATCACTACACCTTC
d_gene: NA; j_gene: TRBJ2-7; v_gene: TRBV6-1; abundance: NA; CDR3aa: CASSDRNGPYEQYF; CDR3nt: TGTGCCAGCAGTGATAGGAACGGTCCCTACGAGCAGTACTTC
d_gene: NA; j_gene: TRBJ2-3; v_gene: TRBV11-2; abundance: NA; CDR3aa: CASWGRGTDTQYF; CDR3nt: TGTGCCAGTTGGGGTAGGGGCACAGATACTCAGTATTTT
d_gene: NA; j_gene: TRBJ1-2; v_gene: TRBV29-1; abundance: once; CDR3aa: CSAEGGGYGYTF; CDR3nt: TGCAGCGCCGAGGGGGGAGGGTATGGCTACACCTTC
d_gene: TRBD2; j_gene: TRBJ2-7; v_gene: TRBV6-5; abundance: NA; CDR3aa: CDSRLTRGDEQYF; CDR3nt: TGTGACAGCAGACTTACCCGGGGGGACGAGCAGTACTTC
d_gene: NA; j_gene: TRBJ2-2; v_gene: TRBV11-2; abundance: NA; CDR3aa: CASGSRPTGELFF; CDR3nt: TGTGCCAGCGGCTCCCGACCCACGGGGGAGCTATTTTTT
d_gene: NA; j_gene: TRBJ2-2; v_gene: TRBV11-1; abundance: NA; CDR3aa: CANSRLSGVNTGELFF; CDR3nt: TGTGCCAACAGCCGACTATCGGGGGTGAACACCGGGGAGCTGTTTTTT
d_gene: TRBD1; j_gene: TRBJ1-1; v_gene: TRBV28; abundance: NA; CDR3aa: CASSSPGQGNTEAFF; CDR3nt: TGTGCCAGCAGTTCGCCCGGACAGGGCAACACTGAAGCTTTCTTT
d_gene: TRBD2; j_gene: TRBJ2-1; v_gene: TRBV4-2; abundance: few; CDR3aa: CASSQDLGASGSTQFF; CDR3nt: TGTGCCAGCAGCCAAGATCTAGGGGCTAGCGGGAGTACTCAGTTCTTC
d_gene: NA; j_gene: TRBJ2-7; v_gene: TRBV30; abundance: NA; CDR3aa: CAWSRTVYYDQYF; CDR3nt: TGTGCCTGGAGTAGGACAGTTTACTACGATCAGTACTTC
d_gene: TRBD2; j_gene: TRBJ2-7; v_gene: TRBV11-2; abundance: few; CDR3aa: CASSLGVLGRTSYKQYF; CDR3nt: TGTGCCAGCAGCTTAGGGGTTCTCGGGAGGACCTCCTACAAACAGTACTTC
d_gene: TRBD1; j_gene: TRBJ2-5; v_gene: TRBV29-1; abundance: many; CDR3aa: CSVEAQGAGETQYF; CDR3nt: TGCAGCGTTGAGGCGCAGGGGGCGGGAGAGACCCAGTACTTC
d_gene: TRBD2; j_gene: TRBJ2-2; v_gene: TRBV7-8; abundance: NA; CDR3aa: CASPERGSGELVF; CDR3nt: TGTGCCAGCCCTGAGAGGGGTAGCGGGGAGCTGGTTTTT
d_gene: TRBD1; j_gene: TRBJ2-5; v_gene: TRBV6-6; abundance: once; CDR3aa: CASSRDSRETQYF; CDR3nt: TGTGCCAGCAGTCGGGACAGTCGGGAGACCCAGTACTTC
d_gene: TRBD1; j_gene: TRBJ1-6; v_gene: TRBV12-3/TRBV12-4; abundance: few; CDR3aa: CANPTGEFINSPLHF; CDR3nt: TGTGCCAACCCCACAGGGGAATTTATAAATTCACCCCTCCACTTT
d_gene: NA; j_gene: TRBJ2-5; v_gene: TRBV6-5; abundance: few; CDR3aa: CASSPPGARETQYF; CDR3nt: TGTGCCAGCAGTCCGCCCGGGGCGAGAGAGACCCAGTACTTC
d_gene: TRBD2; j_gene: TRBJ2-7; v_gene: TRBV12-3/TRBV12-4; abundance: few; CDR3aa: CASSDTSGDSYEQYF; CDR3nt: TGTGCCAGCAGCGATACTAGCGGGGATTCCTACGAGCAGTACTTC
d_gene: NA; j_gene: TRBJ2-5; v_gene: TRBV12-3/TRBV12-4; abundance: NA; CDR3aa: CASSLVQGETQYF; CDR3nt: TGTGCCAGCAGTTTAGTACAAGGAGAGACCCAGTACTTC
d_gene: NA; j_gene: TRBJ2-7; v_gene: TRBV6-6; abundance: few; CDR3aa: CASSPPGGGSYEQYF; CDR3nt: TGTGCCAGCAGTCCCCCAGGGGGCGGGAGCTACGAGCAGTACTTC
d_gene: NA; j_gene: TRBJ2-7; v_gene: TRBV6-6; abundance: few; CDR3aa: CASSYTDEQYF; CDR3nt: TGTGCCAGCAGTTATACCGACGAGCAGTACTTC
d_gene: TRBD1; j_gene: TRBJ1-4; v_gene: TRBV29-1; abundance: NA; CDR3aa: CSVPVFKTGGVSKLFF; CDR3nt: TGCAGCGTCCCAGTCTTTAAGACAGGGGGAGTTTCAAAACTGTTTTTT
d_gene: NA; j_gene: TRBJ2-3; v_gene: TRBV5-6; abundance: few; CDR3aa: CASTLMGDFGTDTQYF; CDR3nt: TGTGCCAGCACCCTGATGGGGGATTTCGGCACAGATACGCAGTATTTT
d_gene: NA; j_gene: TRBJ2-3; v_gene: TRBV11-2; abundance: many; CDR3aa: CASSLDRRWDWTDTQYF; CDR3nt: TGTGCCAGCAGCTTAGATAGACGGTGGGACTGGACAGATACGCAGTATTTT
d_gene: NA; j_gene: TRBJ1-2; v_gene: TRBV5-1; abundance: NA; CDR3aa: CASSLGQGYEEGYTF; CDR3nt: TGCGCCAGCAGCTTGGGCCAGGGATATGAGGAGGGCTACACCTTC
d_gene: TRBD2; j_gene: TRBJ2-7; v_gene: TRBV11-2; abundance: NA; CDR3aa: CASSPGLAYYEQYF; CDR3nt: TGTGCCAGCAGCCCCGGACTAGCCTACTACGAGCAGTACTTC
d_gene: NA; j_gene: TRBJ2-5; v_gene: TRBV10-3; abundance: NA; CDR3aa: CAVSVGQETQYF; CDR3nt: TGTGCCGTCTCAGTTGGACAAGAGACCCAATACTTC
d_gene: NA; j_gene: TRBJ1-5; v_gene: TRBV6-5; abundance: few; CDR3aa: CASSFSGKEQPQHF; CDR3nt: TGTGCCAGCAGTTTTTCAGGGAAGGAGCAGCCCCAGCATTTT
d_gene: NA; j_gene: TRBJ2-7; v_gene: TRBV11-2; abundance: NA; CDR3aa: CASSPQAAEQYF; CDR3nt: TGTGCCAGCAGTCCACAGGCAGCCGAGCAGTACTTC
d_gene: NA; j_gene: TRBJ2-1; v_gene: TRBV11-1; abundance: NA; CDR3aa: CASSHLDYNEQFF; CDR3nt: TGTGCCAGTAGCCATCTGGACTACAATGAGCAGTTCTTC